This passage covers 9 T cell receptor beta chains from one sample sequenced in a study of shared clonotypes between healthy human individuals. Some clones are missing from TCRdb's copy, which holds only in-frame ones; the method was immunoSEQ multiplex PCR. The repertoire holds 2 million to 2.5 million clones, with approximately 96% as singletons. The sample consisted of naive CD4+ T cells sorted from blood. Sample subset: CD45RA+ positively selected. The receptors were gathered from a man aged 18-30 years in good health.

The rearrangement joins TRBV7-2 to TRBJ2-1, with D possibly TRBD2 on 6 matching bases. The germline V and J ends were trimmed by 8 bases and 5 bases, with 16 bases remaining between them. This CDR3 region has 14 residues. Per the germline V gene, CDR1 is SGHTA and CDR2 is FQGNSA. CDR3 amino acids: CASLPGRTDNEQFF. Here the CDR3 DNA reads TGTGCCAGCCTCCCGGGGAGGACGGACAATGAGCAGTTCTTC.

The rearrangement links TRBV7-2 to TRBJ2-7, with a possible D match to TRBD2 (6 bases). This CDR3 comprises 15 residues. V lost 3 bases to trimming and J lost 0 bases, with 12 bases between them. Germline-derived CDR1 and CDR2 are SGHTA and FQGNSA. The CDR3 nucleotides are TGTGCCAGCAGCTTGCTCGGGAGCACCTCCTACGAGCAGTACTTC. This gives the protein CASSLLGSTSYEQYF. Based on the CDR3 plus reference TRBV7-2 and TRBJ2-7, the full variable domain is GAGVSQSPSNKVTEKGKDVELRCDPISGHTALYWYRQSLGQGLEFLIYFQGNSAPDKSGLPSDRFSAERTGGSVSTLTIQRTQQEDSAVYLCASSLLGSTSYEQYFGPGTRLTVT.

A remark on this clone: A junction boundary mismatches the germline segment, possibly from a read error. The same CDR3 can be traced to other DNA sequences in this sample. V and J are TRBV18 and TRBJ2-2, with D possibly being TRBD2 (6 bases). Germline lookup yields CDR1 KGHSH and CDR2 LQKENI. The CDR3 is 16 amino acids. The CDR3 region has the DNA TGTGCTAGCTCACCACCGGCGGGGCCGAACACCGGGGAGCTGTTTTTT. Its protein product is CASSPPAGPNTGELFF.

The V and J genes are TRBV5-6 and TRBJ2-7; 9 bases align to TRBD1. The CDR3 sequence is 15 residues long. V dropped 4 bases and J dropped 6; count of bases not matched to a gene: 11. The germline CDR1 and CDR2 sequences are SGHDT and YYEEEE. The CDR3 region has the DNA TGTGCCAGCAGCCCGGTCGGGACAGGGATCGGCGAGCAGTACTTC. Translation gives CASSPVGTGIGEQYF.

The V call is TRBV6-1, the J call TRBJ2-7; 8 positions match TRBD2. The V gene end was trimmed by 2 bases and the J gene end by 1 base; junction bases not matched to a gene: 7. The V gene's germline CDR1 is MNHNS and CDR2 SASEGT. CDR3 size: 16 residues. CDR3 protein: CASSEWAVAGSYEQYF. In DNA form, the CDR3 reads TGTGCCAGCAGTGAATGGGCGGTAGCGGGGTCCTACGAGCAGTACTTC.

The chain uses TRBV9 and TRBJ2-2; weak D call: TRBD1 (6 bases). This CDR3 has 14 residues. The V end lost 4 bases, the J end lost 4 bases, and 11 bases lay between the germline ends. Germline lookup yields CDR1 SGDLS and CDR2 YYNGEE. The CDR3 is CASSPGQTTGELFF. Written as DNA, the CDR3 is TGTGCCAGCAGCCCCGGACAGACCACCGGGGAGCTGTTTTTT.

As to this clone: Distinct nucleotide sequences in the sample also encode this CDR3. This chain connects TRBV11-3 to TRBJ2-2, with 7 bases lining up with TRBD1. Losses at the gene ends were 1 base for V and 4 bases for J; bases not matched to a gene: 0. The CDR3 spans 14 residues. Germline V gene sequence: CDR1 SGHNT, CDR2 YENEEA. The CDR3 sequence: CASSLAGGTGELFF. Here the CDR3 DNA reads TGTGCCAGCAGCTTAGCAGGGGGCACCGGGGAGCTGTTTTTT.

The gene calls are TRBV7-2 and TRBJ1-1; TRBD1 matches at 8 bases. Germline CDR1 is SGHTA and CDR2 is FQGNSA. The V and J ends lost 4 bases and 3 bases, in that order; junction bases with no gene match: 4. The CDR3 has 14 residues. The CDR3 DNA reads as TGTGCCAGCAGCTACCACAGGGGGGACACTGAAGCTTTCTTT. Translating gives CASSYHRGDTEAFF.

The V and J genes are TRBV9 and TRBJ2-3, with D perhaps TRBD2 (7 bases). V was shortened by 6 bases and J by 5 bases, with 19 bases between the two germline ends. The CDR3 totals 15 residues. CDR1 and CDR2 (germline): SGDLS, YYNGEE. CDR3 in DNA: TGTGCCAGCACCCCCAAGGGGGGGCGGGGAGATACGCAGTATTTT. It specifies CASTPKGGRGDTQYF.